This note documents a single T cell receptor beta chain sequence. This entry comes from a study of blood T cell repertoires in COVID-19. The overall study: Whether acute or convalescent, the COVID-19 samples came from the United States, Italy and Spain. From T cells, B-cell-depleted T cells, or PBMCs came the material, which was cDNA or gDNA.

As handled by the study authors: Amplifying reference gene primers gave estimates of nucleated cell counts. Sequenced by immunoSEQ multiplex PCR; TCRdb stores in-frame clones only, minus some. The DNA was the basis for D and trimming; V, J and clone size are from that table. Here the sample spans approximately 19,000 clones, approximately 91% being singletons. This CDR3 comprises 11 residues. V dropped 5 bases and J dropped 5 bases, with 7 bases sitting between them. The germline V gene has CDR1 MDHEN and CDR2 SYDVKM. The chain combines TRBV28 with TRBJ2-7; D unclear. The specimen sequenced was peripheral blood. This clonotype was sampled from a human donor in a cohort sampled during active COVID-19. The CDR3 spells CASSLFNEQYF. As DNA, the CDR3 is TGTGCCAGCAGTCTCTTTAACGAGCAGTACTTC.